The 21 T cell receptor beta chains reported below all come from one sample, sequenced in a study of T cells in Graves' hyperthyroidism and ophthalmopathy. Researchers amplified the TCR beta CDR3 regions from RNA transcripts. TCR CDR3 underwent first-round RT-PCR with the HTBI primer set. Each CDR3 protein gets one entry after TCRdb re-called the multiplex PCR reads with MiXCR. Found here are approximately 610,000 distinct CDR3 sequences, roughly 14% of them singletons; the top ten hold 4.3%. Material: blood. The source is a woman in her thirties or forties with Graves' ophthalmopathy.

This chain links TRBV12-5 with TRBJ2-2; 14 bases agree with TRBD2. The V and J ends lost 1 base and 5 bases, in that order; junction bases with no gene match: 6. CDR1 and CDR2 from the germline V gene are LGHNT and FRNRAP. The CDR3 sequence is 18 residues long. DNA of the CDR3: TGTGCTAGTGGTTTGGAGACTAGCGGGAGGGTCGGGACCGGGGAGCTGTTTTTT. This encodes CASGLETSGRVGTGELFF.

This clonotype was seen at least ten times. The chain is built from TRBV6-5 and TRBJ1-5; 7 bases align to TRBD1. This CDR3 spans 13 amino acids. Looked up from germline, CDR1 is MNHEY and CDR2 is SVGAGI. Trimming at V came to 4 bases and at J to 5 bases, leaving 2 bases not matched to a gene. The CDR3 nucleotides read TGTGCCAGCAGTTGGACAGGACATCAGCCCCAGCATTTT. Amino acid sequence: CASSWTGHQPQHF.

This clonotype was found a few times. V usage is TRBV7-3 and J usage is TRBJ2-2; TRBD2 aligns across 7 bases. CDR1 is SGHTA and CDR2 is FQGTGA in the germline V gene. Trimming cost V 0 bases and J 6 bases; bases outside gene matches: 10. This CDR3 spans 17 amino acids. The DNA for the CDR3 is TGTGCCAGCAGCTTAACGGGGAGGGCCGTTAATTCCGGGGAGCTGTTTTTT. It encodes CASSLTGRAVNSGELFF. The entire variable domain, with the rest obtained from reference TRBV7-3 and TRBJ2-2, is as follows: GAGVSQTPSNKVTEKGKYVELRCDPISGHTALYWYRQSLGQGPEFLIYFQGTGAADDSGLPNDRFFAVRPEGSVSTLKIQRTERGDSAVYLCASSLTGRAVNSGELFFGEGSRLTVL.

The V and J genes are TRBV7-9 and TRBJ1-1; TRBD1 aligns across 8 bases. This CDR3 comprises 15 residues. Germline loops: CDR1 SEHNR, CDR2 FQNEAQ (reference sequence). Trimming removed 6 bases from V and 3 bases from J; junction bases left unmatched: 9. The CDR3 protein is CASSRSRGRDTEAFF. The CDR3 DNA sequence: TGTGCCAGCAGTCGCTCCAGGGGGCGCGACACTGAAGCTTTCTTT.

This clonotype has ten or more counts. This sequence joins TRBV6-5 and TRBJ2-7; TRBD1 might be the D (6 bases). The CDR3 runs to 15 residues. V gave up 6 bases and J gave up 3 bases, with 18 bases separating them. CDR1 and CDR2 (germline): MNHEY, SVGAGI. The CDR3 coding sequence is TGTGCCAGCAGGCGCACCGACCAGGGACACTACGAGCAGTACTTC. This encodes CASRRTDQGHYEQYF.

This clonotype showed up many times. The CDR3 DNA follows: TGTGCTAGTGGTTTCGTGGAGACCCAGTACTTC. Translated: CASGFVETQYF. The chain is built from TRBV12-5 and TRBJ2-5; D remains unclear. Germline assignment: CDR1 LGHNT and CDR2 FRNRAP. CDR3 size: 11 residues. V was cut by 3 bases and J by 5 bases, with 4 bases left in between.

This clonotype has a count of ten or more. The genes are TRBV2 and TRBJ2-7; 10 bases line up with TRBD1. CDR3 length: 13 residues. CDR1 SNHLY and CDR2 FYNNEI come from the germline V gene. The trim removed 3 bases at V and 6 bases at J, leaving 2 bases unmatched. CDR3 loop: CASSEWDRGEQYF. The CDR3, as DNA: TGTGCCAGCAGTGAGTGGGACAGGGGCGAGCAGTACTTC.

V usage is TRBV7-3 and J usage is TRBJ2-2; 7 nucleotides line up with TRBD2. CDR3 length equals 13 residues. V shed 5 bases and J 7 bases; nucleotides not matched to a gene: 4. Per germline, CDR1 SGHTA and CDR2 FQGTGA. The CDR3 here is CASSPRGGGELFF. In DNA, the CDR3 is TGTGCCAGCAGCCCCCGCGGGGGCGGGGAGCTGTTTTTT.

The gene calls are TRBV20-1 and TRBJ2-2; TRBD1 might be the D (6 bases). Trimming left V 2 bases short and J 5 bases short, with 9 bases between. The germline CDR1 and CDR2 sequences are DFQATT and SNEGSKA (reference sequence). The CDR3 totals 13 residues. Here the CDR3 reads CSARRQETGELFF. The CDR3 coding sequence is TGCAGTGCTAGACGACAGGAAACCGGGGAGCTGTTTTTT.

The chain combines TRBV5-4 with TRBJ2-7; 8 nucleotides line up with TRBD2. The CDR3 length is 15 residues. CDR1 and CDR2 (germline): SGHNT, YYREEE (reference sequence). V dropped 2 bases and J dropped 0; count of bases not matched to a gene: 4. The CDR3 reads CASSFSGKTSYEQYF. CDR3 coding DNA: TGTGCCAGCAGCTTTAGCGGGAAAACCTCCTACGAGCAGTACTTC.

This clonotype was seen repeatedly, ten times or more. The chain couples TRBV2 to TRBJ1-2, with D unresolved. Trimming cost V 4 bases and J 4 bases, with 19 bases left between them. CDR1 is SNHLY, CDR2 FYNNEI, per germline. This CDR3 is built from 16 residues. CDR3 bases: TGTGCCAGCAGTGTTGGACGGACTCCCGCAGTCTATGGCTACACCTTC. Translating it yields CASSVGRTPAVYGYTF.

This clonotype was observed many times. This rearrangement joins TRBV28 to TRBJ2-7; 16 nucleotides align to TRBD2. The CDR3 has 18 residues. The trim removed 3 bases at V and 2 bases at J, leaving 7 bases unmatched. Germline V gives CDR1 MDHEN, CDR2 SYDVKM. CDR3 coding DNA: TGTGCCAGCAGTTTCTCCGGGACTAGCGGGAGGGTTGCCTACGAGCAGTACTTC. Translation gives CASSFSGTSGRVAYEQYF.

The rearrangement joins TRBV6-5 to TRBJ2-2; no firm D call. CDR3 length equals 15 residues. The germline V gene encodes CDR1 MNHEY and CDR2 SVGAGI. Trimming pared 2 bases from V and 0 bases from J, leaving 7 bases between. CDR3 coding DNA: TGTGCCAGCAGTTACCGGAACGCGAACACCGGGGAGCTGTTTTTT. This sequence encodes CASSYRNANTGELFF.

This clonotype was found many times. The J gene is TRBJ2-7, the V gene TRBV6-5; TRBD2 matches 9 bases. Germline values: CDR1 MNHEY, CDR2 SVGAGI. CDR3 size: 16 residues. Trimming cost V 6 bases and J 5 bases; bases outside gene matches: 14. CDR3: CASSLGSSGITNEQYF. Written as DNA, the CDR3 is TGTGCCAGCAGCCTGGGGTCTAGCGGGATTACCAACGAGCAGTACTTC.

This clonotype was counted many times. The CDR3 loop reads CASSLTGDYGYTF. The DNA for the CDR3 is TGTGCCAGCAGCCTCACAGGGGACTATGGCTACACCTTC. The genes are TRBV7-2 and TRBJ1-2; TRBD1 agrees at 7 bases. Trimming removed 5 bases from V and 3 bases from J; junction bases left unmatched: 3. Germline values: CDR1 SGHTA, CDR2 FQGNSA. The CDR3 has 13 amino acids.

This clonotype has at least ten counts. The V and J genes are TRBV10-3 and TRBJ1-5, with 7 bases aligning to TRBD1. CDR3 length: 11 amino acids. The germline gives CDR1 ENHRY, CDR2 SYGVKD. V dropped 9 bases and J dropped 5; count of bases not matched to a gene: 1. CDR3 in DNA: TGTGCCATAGGGACAGATCAGCCCCAGCATTTT. The encoded protein is CAIGTDQPQHF.

The CDR3 spells CASSYSINDYGYTF. DNA for the CDR3: TGTGCCAGCAGTTACTCGATCAATGACTATGGCTACACCTTC. The rearrangement joins TRBV6-5 to TRBJ1-2; the D is unclear. Germline lookup yields CDR1 MNHEY and CDR2 SVGAGI. V dropped 0 bases and J dropped 3 bases, with 8 bases sitting between them. The CDR3 consists of 14 residues.

Ten or more counts support this clonotype. The chain carries TRBV12-3 or TRBV12-4 and TRBJ1-5; a possible D gene is TRBD1 (5 bases). CDR3 length: 15 amino acids. Trimming pared 1 base from V and 3 bases from J, leaving 10 bases between. CDR3 sequence: CASSLGTGLNQPQHF. The CDR3 DNA reads as TGTGCCAGCAGTTTAGGTACAGGACTCAATCAGCCCCAGCATTTT.

The rearrangement uses TRBV7-2 and TRBJ1-5; weak D call: TRBD1 (6 bases). V lost 5 bases to trimming and J lost 9 bases, with 8 bases between them. There are 11 residues in the CDR3. Germline assignment: CDR1 SGHTA and CDR2 FQGNSA. The CDR3 spells CASSVRGPQHF. The CDR3 coding sequence is TGTGCCAGCAGCGTCAGGGGGCCCCAGCATTTT.

This clonotype showed up many times. The chain combines TRBV6-5 with TRBJ1-3, with TRBD1 identical over 8 bases. Trimming at V came to 3 bases and at J to 4 bases, leaving 8 bases not matched to a gene. This CDR3 region has 16 residues. From germline, CDR1 is MNHEY and CDR2 SVGAGI. The DNA of the CDR3 is TGTGCCAGCAGTTATTCTTCCGGGACAGGAGGAAACACCATATATTTT. Translated: CASSYSSGTGGNTIYF.

The rearrangement links TRBV7-3 to TRBJ1-1; TRBD1 aligns across 8 bases. The CDR3 sequence is 14 residues long. The germline V gene encodes CDR1 SGHTA and CDR2 FQGTGA. V was pared by 5 bases and J by 6 bases, with 8 bases of the junction left unmatched. Here the CDR3 DNA reads TGTGCCAGCAGCCTGGGACAGGTGGCGGCTGAAGCTTTCTTT. This encodes CASSLGQVAAEAFF.